Below, 13 T cell receptor beta chains from the same sample are listed, as sequenced in a study of blood T cell repertoires in COVID-19. The table came from immunoSEQ multiplex PCR; TCRdb's copy has only in-frame clones and leaves some out. The table shows a few hundred thousand clones, with around four fifths occurring only once. The sequenced sample consisted of peripheral blood. These receptors originate from a young man who had recovered from COVID-19.

The rearrangement joins TRBV6-6 to TRBJ2-1; 13 bases line up with TRBD2. Germline CDR1 MNHNY, CDR2 SVGAGI (reference sequence). J gave up 6 bases and V 2 bases, and 1 base lay outside the gene matches. This CDR3 has 15 residues. CDR3 sequence reads: CASSYGTSGVNEQFF. Written as DNA, the CDR3 is TGTGCCAGCAGTTACGGGACTAGCGGGGTCAATGAGCAGTTCTTC.

The chain recombines TRBV10-3 with TRBJ2-5; 8 nucleotides line up with TRBD1. The CDR3 covers 16 residues. V lost 6 bases, J lost 2 bases, and 11 bases stayed unmatched. Looked up from germline, CDR1 is ENHRY and CDR2 is SYGVKD. CDR3 residues: CAIRGEKGQAQETQYF. CDR3 nucleotide sequence: TGTGCCATCAGAGGTGAAAAGGGACAGGCACAAGAGACCCAGTACTTC.

The V call is TRBV27, the J call TRBJ1-6; 8 positions match TRBD1. This CDR3 contains 14 residues. V dropped 8 bases and J dropped 6; count of bases not matched to a gene: 6. CDR1 and CDR2 (germline): MNHEY, SMNVEV (reference sequence). CDR3 in amino acids: CASSSGGGNSPLHF. Here the CDR3 DNA reads TGTGCCAGCTCTTCAGGGGGCGGTAATTCACCCCTCCACTTT.

The V call is TRBV27, the J call TRBJ1-5; TRBD1 is a possible D gene (5 bases). CDR3 length: 15 residues. Germline loops: CDR1 MNHEY, CDR2 SMNVEV (reference sequence). Trimming stripped 3 bases from V and 2 bases from J, with 11 bases between. CDR3 DNA: TGTGCCAGCAGTTTGGGGGGGGTGGGCAATCAGCCCCAGCATTTT. Amino acid sequence: CASSLGGVGNQPQHF.

The genes are TRBV18 and TRBJ2-1; TRBD1 matches at 8 bases. The V gene end was trimmed by 1 base and the J gene end by 6 bases; junction bases not matched to a gene: 8. The germline CDR1 and CDR2 sequences are KGHSH and LQKENI. The CDR3 runs 16 residues. The CDR3 DNA reads TGTGCCAGCTCACCACGGTTTGGCGACAGGGGCAATGAGCAGTTCTTC. This translates into CASSPRFGDRGNEQFF.

The chain employs TRBV19 and TRBJ1-2, with D perhaps TRBD1 (5 bases). Looked up from germline, CDR1 is LNHDA and CDR2 is SQIVND (reference sequence). Trimming took 6 bases from V and 4 from J, leaving 15 bases between them. The CDR3 runs to 14 residues. The CDR3 sequence is CASSKTGDIYGYTF. CDR3 in DNA: TGTGCCAGTAGCAAAACGGGGGATATCTATGGCTACACCTTC.

V gene TRBV29-1 combines with J gene TRBJ2-1, with D maybe TRBD1 (6 bases). Germline CDR1 is SQVTM and CDR2 is ANQGSEA. This CDR3 is built from 13 residues. Trimming took 7 bases from V and 5 from J, leaving 15 bases between them. The CDR3 protein is CSANHRVHNEQFF. CDR3 sequence (DNA): TGCAGCGCTAACCACAGGGTCCACAATGAGCAGTTCTTC.

V and J are TRBV7-3 and TRBJ2-7, with a weak D call TRBD2 (6 bases). V shed 5 bases and J shed 3 bases, with 14 bases lying between them. There are 14 residues in the CDR3. The germline V gene has CDR1 SGHTA and CDR2 FQGTGA. CDR3 in DNA: TGTGCCAGCAGCCCCCGGGCCGGGAGCTACGAGCAGTACTTC. It is translated as CASSPRAGSYEQYF.

The V and J genes are TRBV7-6 and TRBJ1-5; possibly TRBD1 for D (5 bases). CDR1 is SGHVS and CDR2 is FNYEAQ in the germline V gene. The CDR3 runs to 15 residues. V lost 1 base and J lost 2, with 9 bases in between. DNA for the CDR3: TGTGCCAGCAGCTTAGGGCCGGGGGGCAATCAGCCCCAGCATTTT. Translated: CASSLGPGGNQPQHF.

J is TRBJ1-4 and V is TRBV27; possible D gene TRBD1, 5 bases. CDR1 MNHEY and CDR2 SMNVEV come from the germline V gene (reference sequence). V dropped 4 bases and J dropped 7 bases, with 22 bases sitting between them. The CDR3 has 17 residues. In nucleotides, the CDR3 is TGTGCCAGCAGTTCCAACCAGGGATCTACTCTGGTTGAAAAACTGTTTTTT. Protein sequence: CASSSNQGSTLVEKLFF.

The chain carries TRBV11-2 and TRBJ2-1; TRBD2 agrees at 13 bases. Germline-derived CDR1 and CDR2 are SGHAT and FQNNGV. V lost 5 bases to trimming and J lost 10 bases; unmatched junction nucleotides: 8. The CDR3 sequence is 15 residues long. CDR3 loop: CASSTGLAGNREQFF. The CDR3 coding sequence is TGTGCCAGCAGCACGGGACTAGCGGGGAATCGGGAGCAGTTCTTC.

The rearrangement uses TRBV7-6 and TRBJ2-5; 10 bases are a match to TRBD2. Germline trimming cut 7 bases from V and 4 bases from J; bases unmatched to any gene: 9. Germline lookup yields CDR1 SGHVS and CDR2 FNYEAQ. CDR3 length: 15 amino acids. This chain's CDR3 is CASTPGAGGLETQYF. The CDR3 nucleotides read TGTGCCAGCACCCCCGGAGCGGGGGGGTTAGAGACCCAGTACTTC.

The gene calls are TRBV5-1 and TRBJ2-1, with TRBD2 matching 8 bases. Germline loops: CDR1 SGHRS, CDR2 YFSETQ. J lost 4 bases, V lost 3 bases, and 6 bases had no gene match. The CDR3 has 15 amino acids. For the CDR3, the DNA is TGCGCCAGCAGCTCGATGGGACTAGAATACAATGAGCAGTTCTTC. Translating gives CASSSMGLEYNEQFF.